This is a list of T cell receptor beta chains from one sample in a study of T-cell memory formation after mild COVID-19. Each CDR3 protein is one row after TCRdb ran MiXCR on the 5' RACE reads. This repertoire shows about 500,000 distinct CDR3 sequences, about a fifth found once; its top ten account for 9.5% to 15%. Sequencing input: PBMCs or a T cell subset sorted from them (not recorded which). All receptors derive from an adult woman who had mild COVID-19 (a few samples of this study predate the infection). Cell type and time point are not known. The conserved cysteine and the conserved F or W are not part of the CDR3 here. Fields, in order: V gene, CDR3 length, J gene, CDR3 protein.

TRBV7-2,15,TRBJ2-3,ASSSPGLAGGTDTQY
TRBV3-1,13,TRBJ2-2,ASSQSFPNTGELF
TRBV7-9,14,TRBJ2-2,ASSLRTGLNTGELF
TRBV6-2/TRBV6-3,13,TRBJ2-5,ASSPTGGVQETQY
TRBV28,14,TRBJ2-1,ASSSPSSGTKNEQF
TRBV5-1,14,TRBJ2-3,ASSQIAGVGTDTQY
TRBV6-5,14,TRBJ2-6,ASSYFAGTGANVLT
TRBV7-2,14,TRBJ2-2,ASSLGGTGNTGELF
TRBV25-1,11,TRBJ2-7,ASSEEGYYEQY
TRBV10-3,12,TRBJ2-1,AISREYQYNEQF
TRBV30,11,TRBJ2-1,AWMGRFHNEQF
TRBV4-2,14,TRBJ1-2,ASSQDPASTRYGYT
TRBV7-9,13,TRBJ1-4,ASSLDLPTNEKLF
TRBV6-1,10,TRBJ1-2,ASRLPGYGYT
TRBV24-1,10,TRBJ1-1,ATSEGLARTF
TRBV15,15,TRBJ2-6,ATSRRQALPGANVLT
TRBV18,11,TRBJ1-1,AIGQGIGTEAF
TRBV20-1,13,TRBJ2-3,SAPSVAGATDTQY
TRBV7-8,13,TRBJ2-3,ASSIGTGSTDTQY
TRBV5-1,12,TRBJ2-7,ASSSDRVGYEQY
TRBV2,15,TRBJ2-4,ASKPVFRVEAKNIQY
TRBV4-2,16,TRBJ2-3,ASSLRRREWAGTDTQY